One and the same sample provided the 25 T cell receptor beta chains below, sequenced in a study of control samples from healthy donors and cancer patients. Method: immunoSEQ multiplex PCR; TCRdb's copy keeps in-frame clones and lacks some. The sample carries tens of thousands of clones, approximately 80% recorded once. Material: blood. The receptors stem from a man aged 45-65 years in good health.

This clone was detected only once. The chain combines TRBV5-5 with TRBJ1-3; no clear D gene. In germline, CDR1 is SGHKS, CDR2 YYEKEE (reference sequence). Trimming removed 4 bases from V and 2 bases from J, with 10 bases in between. The CDR3 runs to 14 residues. CDR3 DNA: TGTGCCAGCAGCCGACAAGTTACTGGAAACACCATATATTTT. It encodes CASSRQVTGNTIYF.

This chain uses TRBV6-5 with TRBJ2-7, with D possibly matching TRBD2 (5 bases). The germline V and J ends were trimmed by 6 bases and 3 bases, with 12 bases remaining between them. CDR1 is MNHEY and CDR2 is SVGAGI in the germline V gene. This CDR3 spans 13 amino acids. CDR3 in amino acids: CASSLEAVYEQYF. The CDR3, as DNA: TGTGCCAGCAGCCTAGAAGCGGTCTACGAGCAGTACTTC.

This rearrangement joins TRBV5-1 to TRBJ1-2, with D perhaps matching TRBD1 (5 bases). The V end lost 3 bases, the J end lost 4 bases, and 13 bases lay between the germline ends. Germline V gene sequence: CDR1 SGHRS, CDR2 YFSETQ. The CDR3 is 14 residues long. The CDR3 is CASSSDRTVYGYTF. The CDR3 DNA sequence: TGCGCCAGCAGCTCTGACAGAACCGTCTATGGCTACACCTTC.

The genes are TRBV10-3 and TRBJ1-5, with 7 bases aligning to TRBD1. The CDR3 contains 15 residues. The V and J ends lost 0 bases and 6 bases, in that order; junction bases with no gene match: 5. Germline CDR1 and CDR2: ENHRY and SYGVKD. The CDR3 sequence is CAISESQGGSQPQHF. The CDR3 DNA sequence: TGTGCCATCAGTGAGTCCCAGGGGGGGTCTCAGCCCCAGCATTTT.

The chain uses TRBV5-8 and TRBJ2-1; 9 bases align to TRBD1. The CDR3 length is 16 residues. V lost 4 bases, J lost 4 bases, and 9 bases stayed unmatched. Germline V gives CDR1 SGHTS, CDR2 YDEGEE. The CDR3 sequence is CASSQGTGLTYNEQFF. As DNA, the CDR3 is TGTGCCAGCAGCCAAGGGACAGGGCTAACGTACAATGAGCAGTTCTTC.

This clone was detected once. The chain employs TRBV7-2 and TRBJ2-5; TRBD1 aligns across 9 bases. The CDR3 has 15 residues. CDR1 and CDR2 (germline): SGHTA, FQGNSA. J was trimmed by 4 bases and V by 5 bases; bases with no gene match: 8. CDR3 nucleotides: TGTGCCAGCAGCCGGAGAACAGGGGGCCCAGAGACCCAGTACTTC. It codes for CASSRRTGGPETQYF.

This clone was detected only once. Written as DNA, the CDR3 is TGTGCCATCAGTGAGCCAGAAAAGGGAACCTCCTACGAGCAGTACTTC. It encodes CAISEPEKGTSYEQYF. The chain joins TRBV10-3 to TRBJ2-7; D not resolved. Trimming pared 2 bases from V and 0 bases from J, leaving 14 bases between. CDR3 length: 16 residues. CDR1 ENHRY and CDR2 SYGVKD come from the germline V gene.

The chain combines TRBV2 with TRBJ2-1, with 11 bases matching TRBD2. Trimming cost V 5 bases and J 5 bases; bases outside gene matches: 11. The germline CDR1 and CDR2 sequences are SNHLY and FYNNEI. The CDR3 is made up of 17 amino acids. CDR3 sequence: CASSRGVLAGADNEQFF. CDR3 DNA: TGTGCCAGCAGTCGTGGCGTACTAGCGGGGGCCGACAATGAGCAGTTCTTC.

The chain employs TRBV7-9 and TRBJ2-1; D possibly matches TRBD1 or TRBD2 (5 bases each). V lost 5 bases, J lost 1 base, and 21 bases lay in between. The CDR3 sequence is 18 residues long. The germline V gene encodes CDR1 SEHNR and CDR2 FQNEAQ (reference sequence). CDR3 bases: TGTGCCAGCAGCCCGGCGAGTGGGGCTAAGCGGTCCTACAATGAGCAGTTCTTC. Its translation: CASSPASGAKRSYNEQFF. The variable domain in full, completed from reference TRBV7-9 and TRBJ2-1, reads DTGVSQNPRHKITKRGQNVTFRCDPISEHNRLYWYRQTLGQGPEFLTYFQNEAQLEKSRLLSDRFSAERPKGSFSTLEIQRTEQGDSAMYLCASSPASGAKRSYNEQFFGPGTRLTVL.

The CDR3 nucleotides read TGTGCCAGCAGATCTGACCAGGGGCCCCCTCGCGAGCAGTACTTC. This codes for CASRSDQGPPREQYF. V gene TRBV2 combines with J gene TRBJ2-7; D may be TRBD1 (6 bases). Germline values: CDR1 SNHLY, CDR2 FYNNEI. V gave up 6 bases and J gave up 6 bases, with 21 bases separating them. This CDR3 contains 15 residues.

This chain links TRBV5-8 with TRBJ2-2, with TRBD2 matching 8 bases. CDR3 size: 19 residues. Trimming cost V 0 bases and J 4 bases; bases outside gene matches: 14. Germline-derived CDR1 and CDR2 are SGHTS and YDEGEE. CDR3 sequence: CASSLVGSGNPEVTGELFF. The CDR3 DNA reads TGTGCCAGCAGCTTGGTCGGTAGCGGGAACCCCGAGGTCACCGGGGAGCTGTTTTTT.

The V and J genes are TRBV30 and TRBJ1-5, with D possibly matching TRBD1 (5 bases). The CDR3 spans 15 residues. The germline V gene encodes CDR1 GTSNPN and CDR2 SVGIG (reference sequence). The V gene lost 0 bases and the J gene lost 2 bases, with 11 bases spanning the gap. The CDR3 loop reads CAWSVGAGRNQPQHF. The DNA of the CDR3 is TGTGCCTGGAGTGTAGGGGCAGGACGCAATCAGCCCCAGCATTTT.

The rearrangement joins TRBV15 to TRBJ2-2; D call uncertain. Germline V gene sequence: CDR1 LNHNV, CDR2 YYDKDF (reference sequence). Trimming removed 0 bases from V and 1 base from J, with 6 bases in between. This CDR3 is built from 15 residues. The CDR3 DNA sequence: TGTGCCACCAGCAGAGATGAGAGGAACACCGGGGAGCTGTTTTTT. Protein product: CATSRDERNTGELFF. The variable domain in full, with the rest retrieved from reference TRBV15 and TRBJ2-2, is DAMVIQNPRYQVTQFGKPVTLSCSQTLNHNVMYWYQQKSSQAPKLLFHYYDKDFNNEADTPDNFQSRRPNTSFCFLDIRSPGLGDTAMYLCATSRDERNTGELFFGEGSRLTVL.

V gene TRBV7-2 combines with J gene TRBJ1-1; D unclear. V dropped 5 bases and J dropped 0 bases, with 13 bases sitting between them. Germline V gene lookup returns CDR1 SGHTA and CDR2 FQGNSA. The CDR3 has 15 residues. The CDR3 DNA reads as TGTGCCAGCAGCCTCGGTTTACAGATGAACACTGAAGCTTTCTTT. This encodes CASSLGLQMNTEAFF.

The chain joins TRBV7-8 to TRBJ2-5, with D possibly called TRBD1 or TRBD2 (5 bases each). Trimming pared 5 bases from V and 2 bases from J, leaving 27 bases between. This CDR3 spans 19 amino acids. Germline assignment: CDR1 SGHVS and CDR2 FQNEAQ. The CDR3 sequence is CASSEGYRDRMTKQETQYF. CDR3 DNA: TGTGCCAGCAGCGAAGGGTACCGGGACCGGATGACAAAACAAGAGACCCAGTACTTC.

Regarding this clone: Given the absence of the conserved phenylalanine or tryptophan at the CDR3 end, a read error is likely. It is unclear where the CDR3 begins or ends on the DNA, so no DNA is shown, and the CDR3 is as TCRdb lists it. V usage is TRBV21-1 and J usage is TRBJ2-3; TRBD2 is taken as the D call from the table, unchecked against the DNA. TRBV21-1 is noted as a pseudogene. The CDR3 length equals 15 residues, ends included. CDR3 region: CASSKFGEVSAGGPG.

The chain carries TRBV7-6 and TRBJ2-1; 7 positions match TRBD2. This CDR3 comprises 17 residues. The germline V gene has CDR1 SGHVS and CDR2 FNYEAQ. Losses at the gene ends were 1 base for V and 3 bases for J; bases not matched to a gene: 9. The CDR3 nucleotides read TGTGCCAGCAGCTTAGGTTATAAGGGGACTATCTACAATGAGCAGTTCTTC. This sequence encodes CASSLGYKGTIYNEQFF.

The chain couples TRBV5-3 to TRBJ2-7, with D perhaps matching TRBD2 (5 bases). TRBV5-3 is identified as an open reading frame with a role that is uncertain. The V and J ends lost 4 bases and 6 bases respectively, with 23 bases between them. The CDR3 runs to 16 residues. DNA for the CDR3: TGTGCCAGAAGCCCTGAAGGACGGGATGTGTTTTGCGAGCAGTACTTC. It specifies CARSPEGRDVFCEQYF.

This rearrangement joins TRBV30 to TRBJ1-5; D possibly corresponds to TRBD1 (5 bases). Germline values: CDR1 GTSNPN, CDR2 SVGIG (reference sequence). V was cut by 2 bases and J by 3 bases, with 8 bases left in between. CDR3 length: 13 amino acids. The CDR3 nucleotides are TGTGCCTGGAGTTACAGGTCCAATCAGCCCCAGCATTTT. This codes for CAWSYRSNQPQHF.

The CDR3 nucleotides read TGTGCCAGTAGTATAGGGAAGACAGGGCTAGCGGGAATACAAGAGACCCAGTACTTC. Encoded protein: CASSIGKTGLAGIQETQYF. V gene TRBV19 combines with J gene TRBJ2-5; TRBD2 matches 9 bases. V shed 1 base, J shed 2 bases, and the junction held 14 bases outside the gene matches. The CDR3 spans 19 residues. The germline CDR1 and CDR2 sequences are LNHDA and SQIVND (reference sequence). Full variable domain (rest looked up from reference TRBV19 and TRBJ2-5): DGGITQSPKYLFRKEGQNVTLSCEQNLNHDAMYWYRQDPGQGLRLIYYSQIVNDFQKGDIAEGYSVSREKKESFPLTVTSAQKNPTAFYLCASSIGKTGLAGIQETQYFGPGTRLLVL.

The chain uses TRBV30 and TRBJ1-6, with unresolved D. Between the trimmed V and J ends, which lost 8 bases and 3 bases, there was a span of 8 bases. The V gene's germline CDR1 is GTSNPN and CDR2 SVGIG (reference sequence). The CDR3 extends over 12 amino acids. The CDR3 DNA sequence: TGTGCCCGGACGGACTATAATTCACCCCTCCACTTT. Translation: CARTDYNSPLHF.

The V gene is TRBV5-5, the J gene TRBJ2-1; D possibly corresponds to TRBD2 (5 bases). Germline-derived CDR1 and CDR2 are SGHKS and YYEKEE (reference sequence). Between the trimmed V and J ends, which lost 6 bases and 4 bases, there was a span of 17 bases. This CDR3 is built from 15 residues. The CDR3 loop reads CASTFSPGEYNEQFF. CDR3 coding DNA: TGTGCCAGCACCTTTTCCCCCGGGGAATACAATGAGCAGTTCTTC.

CDR3 protein: CASSKEETGRGTYEQYF. The CDR3 nucleotides are TGTGCCAGCAGCAAAGAGGAGACAGGGCGAGGTACCTACGAGCAGTACTTC. The gene calls are TRBV21-1 and TRBJ2-7; TRBD1, the table's D call, lacks a check against the DNA. TRBV21-1 is a documented pseudogene. The length of the CDR3 is 17 residues.

The chain employs TRBV6-5 and TRBJ2-2; TRBD1 matches at 7 bases. The V gene end was trimmed by 8 bases and the J gene end by 0 bases; junction bases not matched to a gene: 6. Germline V lookup: CDR1 MNHEY, CDR2 SVGAGI. The CDR3 sequence is 15 residues long. The CDR3 DNA is TGTGCCAGCGCCACAGGGGCCGCGAACACCGGGGAGCTGTTTTTT. It codes for CASATGAANTGELFF.

This clone was counted a few times. The rearrangement joins TRBV6-6 to TRBJ2-1; a possible D gene is TRBD2 (6 bases). Germline loops: CDR1 MNHNY, CDR2 SVGAGI (reference sequence). The CDR3 covers 13 residues. Trimming stripped 6 bases from V and 6 bases from J, with 12 bases between. Here the CDR3 DNA reads TGTGCCAGCAGCTCGGACTATTTCAATGAGCAGTTCTTC. This translates into CASSSDYFNEQFF.